This entry concerns a single T cell receptor beta chain. The CDR3 sequence is 14 residues long. Germline V gene sequence: CDR1 LNHDA, CDR2 SQIVND (reference sequence). Trimming stripped 7 bases from V and 4 bases from J, with 14 bases between. The selected patients with pancreatic ductal adenocarcinoma had surgery but no neoadjuvant therapy. This sample stems from a study of T cells in pancreatic ductal adenocarcinoma. Only in-frame clones appear in the TCRdb table, and some are missing; sequencing was by immunoSEQ multiplex PCR. Of 25,000 to 35,000 clones in the sample, around nine tenths are singletons; the top ten hold roughly 2.2%.

V is TRBV19 and J is TRBJ2-1; weak D call: TRBD2 (6 bases). Sequenced sample: PBMCs. The TCR originated in a human donor with pancreatic ductal adenocarcinoma. As DNA, the CDR3 is TGTGCCAGTAAGGGTAGCGGAGCTTACAATGAGCAGTTCTTC. Residues: CASKGSGAYNEQFF.